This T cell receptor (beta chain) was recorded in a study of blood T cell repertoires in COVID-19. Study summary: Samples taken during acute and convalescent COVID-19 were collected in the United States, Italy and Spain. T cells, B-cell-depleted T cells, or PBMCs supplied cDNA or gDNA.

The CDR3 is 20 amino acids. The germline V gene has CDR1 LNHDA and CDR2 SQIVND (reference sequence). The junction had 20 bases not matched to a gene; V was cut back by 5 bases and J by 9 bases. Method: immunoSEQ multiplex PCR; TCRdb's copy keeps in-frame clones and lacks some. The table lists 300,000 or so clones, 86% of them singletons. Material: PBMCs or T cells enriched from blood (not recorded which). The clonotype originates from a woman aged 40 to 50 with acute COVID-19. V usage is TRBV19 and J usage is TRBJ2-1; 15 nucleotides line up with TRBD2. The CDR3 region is CASSLIYGTSGGPYGGEQFF. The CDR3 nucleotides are TGTGCCAGTAGTCTGATCTATGGGACTAGCGGGGGGCCGTACGGCGGTGAGCAGTTCTTC.